A selection of T cell receptor beta chains follows, all from one sample in a study of post-analysis software for immune sequencing data. TCRdb re-derived calls from the PCR reads in MiXCR, one entry per CDR3 protein. The table has hundreds of thousands of distinct CDR3 sequences, roughly 40% seen once; the top ten hold around 8%. Sequenced input: blood. These receptors were obtained from a girl between 2 and 10 years old with multiple sclerosis. Both conserved end residues are part of each CDR3.

V gene	CDR3 protein
TRBV10-3	CAISESEGSYEQYF
TRBV6-1	CASSERGTSSHNEQFF
TRBV11-2	CASSSTGIGYEQYF
TRBV5-1	CASSFHPNNEQFF
TRBV4-2	CASSQDLGSVAGVPSYEQYF
TRBV10-3	CAIRGLGIGSEETQYF
TRBV12-3/TRBV12-4	CASSLTVRFEQYF
TRBV27	CASSSLRVGEQETQYF
TRBV20-1	CSTLAGGTDTQYF
TRBV20-1	CSARRGQETQYF
TRBV9	CASSVGASHMNTEAFF
TRBV15	CATSTQAPETQYF